Sequencing of this T cell receptor beta chain was carried out in a study of T cells in Graves' hyperthyroidism and ophthalmopathy. Study results and caveats: Stable hyperthyroidism and ophthalmopathy were separated using 13 V-J signatures. Most thyroid clonotypes expanded above 0.001 appeared in blood too.

It was RNA transcripts that yielded the amplified TCR beta CDR3 regions. The primer set for the first-round RT-PCR of the TCR CDR3 was HTBI. Each CDR3 protein gets one entry after TCRdb re-called the multiplex PCR reads with MiXCR. Of about 690,000 distinct CDR3 sequences detected, roughly 17% appear once; the ten largest clones hold less than 20%. Orbital computed tomography and thyroid ultrasound, together with serum TRAb and thyroxine and clinical symptoms, were used for diagnoses. The source of the PBMCs was less than 12 ml of fresh peripheral blood. V lost 2 bases, J lost 5 bases, and 6 bases stayed unmatched. The germline gives CDR1 SNHLY, CDR2 FYNNEI. The CDR3 runs to 15 residues. This clonotype was seen at least ten times. Its antigen is still unknown.

The source of this sequence is a man in his fifties or sixties with Graves' hyperthyroidism. The sample consisted of blood. The chain couples TRBV2 to TRBJ2-3; 8 bases line up with TRBD2. CDR3 sequence reads: CASSEPGGFGDTQYF. In DNA form, the CDR3 reads TGTGCCAGCAGTGAACCGGGAGGGTTTGGAGATACGCAGTATTTT.